This TCR beta chain was documented in a study of T cells in Graves' hyperthyroidism and ophthalmopathy. Study background: The blood sample was taken at first diagnosis, before treatment began. The study, taken as a whole, reports: Model output signaled ophthalmopathy a median approximately 6.2 months ahead of onset.

Not enrolled were patients with uncontrolled infection, other autoimmune disease, pregnancy or lactation. V lost 7 bases and J 6 bases, leaving 13 bases between the germline ends. This CDR3 is built from 13 residues. Amplified TCR beta CDR3 regions derived from RNA transcripts. RT-PCR in the first round (using the HTBI primer set) targeted the TCR CDR3. TCRdb reprocessed the multiplex PCR reads via MiXCR and lists one record per CDR3 protein. The profile shows around 300,000 distinct CDR3 sequences, 12% to 15% of them singletons. This clonotype was seen a handful of times. Its antigen is unidentified. The receptor's source is a middle-aged woman with Graves' hyperthyroidism. This sequence joins TRBV12-3 or TRBV12-4 and TRBJ2-1; D possibly corresponds to TRBD1 (5 bases). What was sequenced was blood. The CDR3 spells CASISGPSNEQFF. DNA for the CDR3: TGTGCCAGCATTTCAGGGCCCTCCAATGAGCAGTTCTTC.